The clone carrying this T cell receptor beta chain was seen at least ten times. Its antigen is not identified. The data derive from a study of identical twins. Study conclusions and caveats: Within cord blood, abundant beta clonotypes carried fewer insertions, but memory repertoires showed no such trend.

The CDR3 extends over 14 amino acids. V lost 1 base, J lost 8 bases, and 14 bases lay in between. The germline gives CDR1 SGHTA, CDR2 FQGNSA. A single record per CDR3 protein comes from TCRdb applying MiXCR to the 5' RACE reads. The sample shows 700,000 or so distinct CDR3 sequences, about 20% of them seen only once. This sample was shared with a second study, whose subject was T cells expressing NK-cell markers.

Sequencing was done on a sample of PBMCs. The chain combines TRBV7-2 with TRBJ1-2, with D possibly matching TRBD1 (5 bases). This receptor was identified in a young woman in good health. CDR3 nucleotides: TGTGCCAGCAGCTTAGTGGCAGGGAGGGAGGGCTACACCTTC. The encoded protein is CASSLVAGREGYTF.